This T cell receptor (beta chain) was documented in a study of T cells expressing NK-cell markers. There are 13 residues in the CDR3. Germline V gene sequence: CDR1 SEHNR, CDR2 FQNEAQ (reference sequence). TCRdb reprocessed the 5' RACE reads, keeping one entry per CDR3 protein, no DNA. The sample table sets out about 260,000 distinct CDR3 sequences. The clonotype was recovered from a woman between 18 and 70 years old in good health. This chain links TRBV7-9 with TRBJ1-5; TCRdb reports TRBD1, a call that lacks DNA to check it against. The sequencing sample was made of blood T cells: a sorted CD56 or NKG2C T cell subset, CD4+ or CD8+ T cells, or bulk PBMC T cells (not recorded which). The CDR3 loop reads CASSPPHGQPQHF.